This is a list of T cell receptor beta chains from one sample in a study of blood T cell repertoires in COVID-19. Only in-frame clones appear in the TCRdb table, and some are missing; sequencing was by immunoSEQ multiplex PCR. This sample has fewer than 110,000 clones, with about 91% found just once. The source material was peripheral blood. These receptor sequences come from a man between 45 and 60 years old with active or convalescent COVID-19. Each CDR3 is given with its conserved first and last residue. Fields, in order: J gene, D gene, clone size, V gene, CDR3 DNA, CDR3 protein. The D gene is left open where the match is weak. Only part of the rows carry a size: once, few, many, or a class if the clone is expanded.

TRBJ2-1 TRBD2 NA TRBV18 TGTGCCAGCTCACCACCTAGCGGGGACAATGAGCAGTTCTTC CASSPPSGDNEQFF
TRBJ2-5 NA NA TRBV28 TGTGCCAGCAGACTCAGCGGGTCAATACAAGAGACCCAGTACTTC CASRLSGSIQETQYF
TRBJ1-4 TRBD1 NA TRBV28 TGTGCCAGCAGCTCTGACAGGGATAGTAATGAAAAACTGTTTTTT CASSSDRDSNEKLFF
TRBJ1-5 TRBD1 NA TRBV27 TGTGCCACCAGCGGACAGGGCCATCAGCCCCAGCATTTT CATSGQGHQPQHF
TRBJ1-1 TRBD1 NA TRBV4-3 TGCGCCAGCAGCCAAGAACCACAGGGGTGGACTGAAGCTTTCTTT CASSQEPQGWTEAFF
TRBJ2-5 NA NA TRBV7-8 TGTGCCAGCAGGAGCCAGCCTTTAGACTTCCAAGAGACCCAGTACTTC CASRSQPLDFQETQYF
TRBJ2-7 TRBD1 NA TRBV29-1 TGCAGCGTTGAGGGACAGGGCGAGTACGAGCAGTACTTC CSVEGQGEYEQYF
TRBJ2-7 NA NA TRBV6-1 TGTGCCAGCAGTGAAGCACAGGGAAACTACGAGCAGTACTTC CASSEAQGNYEQYF
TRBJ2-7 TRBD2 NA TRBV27 TGTGCCAGCAGTTTATCGGGTATGGCGGGATGGGAGGGAGAGCAGTACTTC CASSLSGMAGWEGEQYF
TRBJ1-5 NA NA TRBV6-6 TGTGCCAGCAGTCCAGACAGCCTCAATCAGCCCCAGCATTTT CASSPDSLNQPQHF
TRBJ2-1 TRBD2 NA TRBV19 TGTGCCAGTAGACTGACTAGCGGGGTGAAAAATGAGCAGTTCTTC CASRLTSGVKNEQFF
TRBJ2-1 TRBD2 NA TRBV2 TGTGCCAGCACAGCCTCCACTAGCGGGACGCTTGAGCAGTTCTTC CASTASTSGTLEQFF
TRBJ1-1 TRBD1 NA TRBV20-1 TGCAGTGCTAGTAGGCCACAGGGGTCGAACACTGAAGCTTTCTTT CSASRPQGSNTEAFF
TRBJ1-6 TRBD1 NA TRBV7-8 TGTGCCAGCAGCTTAGGAGCGGGACAGGGCAGTTCACCCCTCCACTTT CASSLGAGQGSSPLHF
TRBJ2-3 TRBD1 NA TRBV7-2 TGTGCCAGCAGCTTAGACAGGGGGAACACAGATACGCAGTATTTT CASSLDRGNTDTQYF
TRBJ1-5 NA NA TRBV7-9 TGTGCCAGCAGCTTAGGGTTTCAGGGTGATCCCCAGCATTTT CASSLGFQGDPQHF
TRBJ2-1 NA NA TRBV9 TGTGCCAGCAGCGTAGACAGCCGCAATGAGCAGTTCTTC CASSVDSRNEQFF
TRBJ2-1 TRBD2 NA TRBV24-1 TGTGCCACGGGGGGACTAGCGGGAGGCCGGAGCTCCTACAATGAGCAGTTCTTC CATGGLAGGRSSYNEQFF
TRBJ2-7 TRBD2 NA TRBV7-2 TGTGCCAGCAGAGGGACTAGCGGGAGCCTTCCCTACGAGCAGTACTTC CASRGTSGSLPYEQYF
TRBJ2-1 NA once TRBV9 TGTGCCAGCAGCGCCTACCAGGATTACAATGAGCAGTTCTTC CASSAYQDYNEQFF
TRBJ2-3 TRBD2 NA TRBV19 TGTGCCAGTAGTGGGAGGACTAGCGGGAGTTGGACAGATACGCAGTATTTT CASSGRTSGSWTDTQYF
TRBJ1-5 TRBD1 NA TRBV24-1 TGTGCCACCAGTGATGGGACAGGGTTAGGTATTAGAAATCAGCCCCAGCATTTT CATSDGTGLGIRNQPQHF
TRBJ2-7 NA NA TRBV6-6 TGTGCCAGCAGCCGGGGTACCTACGAGCAGTACTTC CASSRGTYEQYF
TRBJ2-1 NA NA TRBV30 TGTGCCTGGAGTGTAAACTTCGGGTCCTACAATGAGCAGTTCTTC CAWSVNFGSYNEQFF
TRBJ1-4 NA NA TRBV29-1 TGCAGCGTTGTACCCCCGGCAGCCGCCAAGGGGGGGGATGAAAAACTGTTTTTT CSVVPPAAAKGGDEKLFF
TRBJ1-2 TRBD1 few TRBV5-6 TGTGCCAGCAGCTTGGGACAGGGGGTGACTGGCTACACCTTC CASSLGQGVTGYTF
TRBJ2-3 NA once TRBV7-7 TGTGCCAGCAGCTTAGTGCTTGGCCCCCCAGATACGCAGTATTTT CASSLVLGPPDTQYF
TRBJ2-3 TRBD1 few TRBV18 TGTGCCAGCTCAAACAAAGGGGGCTCTAGCACAGATACGCAGTATTTT CASSNKGGSSTDTQYF
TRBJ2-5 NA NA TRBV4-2 TGTGCCAGCAGCCAAGATAAACAGGGAGAGACCCAGTACTTC CASSQDKQGETQYF
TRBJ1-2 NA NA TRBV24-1 TGTGCCACCAGTGATTTTTCACAGAACTATGGCTACACCTTC CATSDFSQNYGYTF
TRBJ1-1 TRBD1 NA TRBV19 TGTGCCAGTAGTATCGGACAGGGAAGTGGTGAAGCTTTCTTT CASSIGQGSGEAFF
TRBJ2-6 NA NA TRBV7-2 TGTGCCAGCAGCTTAGGGGGGGTTACTGGGGCCAACGTCCTGACTTTC CASSLGGVTGANVLTF
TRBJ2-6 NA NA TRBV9 TGTGCCAGCAGCGACTTCTCTGGGGCCAACGTCCTGACTTTC CASSDFSGANVLTF
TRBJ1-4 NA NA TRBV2 TGTGCCAGCGAGGGGGAGGAAAAACTGTTTTTT CASEGEEKLFF
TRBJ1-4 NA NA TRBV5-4 TGTGCCAGCAGCTTGGATGGAGGAAGACTGTTTTTT CASSLDGGRLFF
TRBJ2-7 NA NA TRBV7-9 TGTGCCAGCAGCTTAGTCCAGGGCGGGAACTACGAGCAGTACTTC CASSLVQGGNYEQYF
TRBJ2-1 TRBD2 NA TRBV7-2 TGTGCCAGCAGCTTAGGGGGGGTACTAGCGTCGAGGAATGAGCAGTTCTTC CASSLGGVLASRNEQFF
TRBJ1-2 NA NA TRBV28 TGTGCCAGCAGTTTTAGTCGGGTCCATGGCTACACCTTC CASSFSRVHGYTF
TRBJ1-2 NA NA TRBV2 TGTGCCAGCAGTGACAGGGCTTCCAATGGCTACACCTTC CASSDRASNGYTF
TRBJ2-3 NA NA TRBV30 TGTGCCTGGAGCGACCCGACGGCCGGACTTAGCACAGATACGCAGTATTTT CAWSDPTAGLSTDTQYF
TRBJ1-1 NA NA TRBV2 TGTGCCAGCAGTTTTCAGGGCGGAAACACTGAAGCTTTCTTT CASSFQGGNTEAFF
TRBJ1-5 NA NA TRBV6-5 TGTGCCAGCAGTTACCAACAAAATCAGCCCCAGCATTTT CASSYQQNQPQHF
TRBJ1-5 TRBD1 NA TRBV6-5 TGTGCCAGCTTCCTAGGACAGGGTCGTCAGCCCCAGCATTTT CASFLGQGRQPQHF
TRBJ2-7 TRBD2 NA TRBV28 TGTGCCAGCAGTTACCTCGCGGCGGGAGAACCCTACGAGCAGTACTTC CASSYLAAGEPYEQYF
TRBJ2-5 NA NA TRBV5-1 TGCGCCAGCAGCTTGGATGCGGGGATAGGGCGAGAGGAGACCCAGTACTTC CASSLDAGIGREETQYF
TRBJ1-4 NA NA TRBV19 TGTGCCAGTAGTATAGATCGGAGGACAGCAACTAATGAAAAACTGTTTTTT CASSIDRRTATNEKLFF
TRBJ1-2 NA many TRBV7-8 TGTGCCAGCAGCTCCGCGGGGGGGGCAAGCTATGGCTACACCTTC CASSSAGGASYGYTF
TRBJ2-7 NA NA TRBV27 TGTGCCAGCAGTTTAAATCCACTCATGTACGAGCAGTACTTC CASSLNPLMYEQYF
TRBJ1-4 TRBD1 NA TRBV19 TGTGCCAGTACCCTCGGGACAGCCACAACTAATGAAAAACTGTTTTTT CASTLGTATTNEKLFF
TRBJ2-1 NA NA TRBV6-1 TGTGCCAGCAGTGAAGAAGGGGGAGGGGCCTATGAGCAGTTCTTC CASSEEGGGAYEQFF
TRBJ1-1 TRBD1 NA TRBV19 TGTGCCAGTAGTATGACAGGGAGGAACACTGAAGCTTTCTTT CASSMTGRNTEAFF